This is a list of T cell receptor beta chains from one sample in a study of technical replicates of blood from a few donors. The table came from immunoSEQ multiplex PCR; TCRdb's copy has only in-frame clones and leaves some out. The top ten hold roughly 0.2% of the sample, which has around 76,000 clones, over 95% seen once. The material sequenced was T cells isolated from PBMCs. The receptor set was obtained from a human donor in good health. CDR3s include the opening cysteine and the closing phenylalanine or tryptophan. Each record gives: clone size, J gene, D gene, V gene, CDR3 DNA, CDR3 protein. A D gene is named only where the DNA matches it firmly. Rows may omit the clone size; those that give it use once, few, many or a size class.

>NA|TRBJ2-3|TRBD2|TRBV5-1
TGCGCCAGCAGCTCGCTAGCGGACTACACAGATACGCAGTATTTT
CASSSLADYTDTQYF
>NA|TRBJ1-1|NA|TRBV5-4
TGTGCCAGCAGCATTAGACAGGATGAAGCTTTCTTT
CASSIRQDEAFF
>NA|TRBJ2-2|TRBD2|TRBV9
TGTGCCAGCAGTCCGGGGGGGGTTCCCGGGGAGCTGTTTTTT
CASSPGGVPGELFF
>NA|TRBJ1-2|NA|TRBV28
TGTGCCAGCAGTTTATGGGCAGGGGATAATGGCTACACCTTC
CASSLWAGDNGYTF
>NA|TRBJ2-5|TRBD1|TRBV7-3
TGTGCCAGCAGCCGACCGGGACAGCAAGAGACCCAGTACTTC
CASSRPGQQETQYF
>NA|TRBJ1-4|TRBD1|TRBV30
TGTGCCTGGGAAACAGGGGGCAGTGAAAAACTGTTTTTT
CAWETGGSEKLFF
>NA|TRBJ1-2|NA|TRBV28
TGTGCCAGCAGTTTATTAGGGACTGACTATGGCTACACCTTC
CASSLLGTDYGYTF
>once|TRBJ2-3|NA|TRBV9
TGTGCCAGCAGCTTACATTTATCGGGGGGCACAGATACGCAGTATTTT
CASSLHLSGGTDTQYF
>NA|TRBJ2-5|TRBD2|TRBV9
TGTGCCAGCAGCGCGGGGGGGGCAGAGCAAGAGACCCAGTACTTC
CASSAGGAEQETQYF
>NA|TRBJ2-3|TRBD2|TRBV9
TGTGCCAGCAGCGTAGCGGGAGGTCTCACAGATACGCAGTATTTT
CASSVAGGLTDTQYF
>once|TRBJ2-5|TRBD1|TRBV27
TGTGCCAGCAGTTTAGGATACAGGGGTGGGGAGACCCAGTACTTC
CASSLGYRGGETQYF
>few|TRBJ1-1|NA|TRBV30
TGTGCCTGGAGCCTTACTTGGAACACTGAAGCTTTCTTT
CAWSLTWNTEAFF
>NA|TRBJ2-2|TRBD1|TRBV19
TGTGCCAGTACCCCATCCATTGGACAGGCGAGCACCGGGGAGCTGTTTTTT
CASTPSIGQASTGELFF
>once|TRBJ2-7|NA|TRBV6-1
TGTGCCAGCAGTGAATTGGCGTTGGGCAGGGGTCGCGAGCAGTACTTC
CASSELALGRGREQYF
>NA|TRBJ2-7|NA|TRBV9
TGTGCCAGCAGCGGACAATACGAGCAGTACTTC
CASSGQYEQYF
>NA|TRBJ1-1|TRBD1|TRBV5-6
TGTGCCAGCAGTTGGGGACAGATGAACACTGAAGCTTTCTTT
CASSWGQMNTEAFF
>NA|TRBJ2-3|TRBD2|TRBV6-5
TGTGCCAGCACCAGGCTAGCGGGGGGAGATACGCAGTATTTT
CASTRLAGGDTQYF
>NA|TRBJ2-7|TRBD2|TRBV9
TGTGCCAGCAGCGTAGGGGCAGCGGGAACAGACGAGCAGTACTTC
CASSVGAAGTDEQYF
>NA|TRBJ2-1|NA|TRBV6-5
TGTGCCAGCAGTCTGAGACGAGAGGGTAATGAGCAGTTCTTC
CASSLRREGNEQFF
>NA|TRBJ2-3|TRBD1|TRBV7-9
TGTGCCAGCAGCTACAGGGGATACACAGATACGCAGTATTTT
CASSYRGYTDTQYF
>NA|TRBJ1-5|NA|TRBV7-9
TGTGCCAGCAGCTTAGTAACAGGCGACAATCAGCCCCAGCATTTT
CASSLVTGDNQPQHF
>NA|TRBJ2-1|TRBD1|TRBV6-5
TGTGCCAGCAGTGCCCAGACAGGGGAGCAGTTCTTC
CASSAQTGEQFF
>NA|TRBJ2-2|TRBD2|TRBV5-1
TGCGCCAGCAGCTTGAGCGGGAGGGACACCGGGGAGCTGTTTTTT
CASSLSGRDTGELFF
>NA|TRBJ2-1|NA|TRBV28
TGTGCCAGCAGTTTGGGGGGATGGAATGAGCAGTTCTTC
CASSLGGWNEQFF
>NA|TRBJ2-6|NA|TRBV19
TGTGCCAGTACCGTAACTGGGGCCAACGTCCTGACTTTC
CASTVTGANVLTF
>NA|TRBJ2-5|NA|TRBV18
TGTGCCAGCTCACCCTTAGCAACCCAAGAGACCCAGTACTTC
CASSPLATQETQYF
>NA|TRBJ1-1|NA|TRBV13
TGTGCCAGCAGCCCCTCCCGGGTCACTGAAGCTTTCTTT
CASSPSRVTEAFF
>NA|TRBJ2-3|TRBD1|TRBV14
TGTGCCAGCAGCCAAACAGGGGGATGGGGCGATACGCAGTATTTT
CASSQTGGWGDTQYF
>NA|TRBJ2-5|NA|TRBV11-2
TGTGCCAGCAGCTTACGGGGGGAGACCCAGTACTTC
CASSLRGETQYF
>NA|TRBJ1-5|NA|TRBV5-1
TGCGCCAGCAGCCCCGGAGGAGATCAGCCCCAGCATTTT
CASSPGGDQPQHF
>NA|TRBJ1-1|TRBD1|TRBV5-1
TGCGCCAGCAGCCCCATGGGACAGGGAGGCACTGAAGCTTTCTTT
CASSPMGQGGTEAFF
>NA|TRBJ2-3|NA|TRBV6-5
TGTGCCAGCAGTAGTCCCCCGGGCACAGATACGCAGTATTTT
CASSSPPGTDTQYF
>NA|TRBJ2-2|NA|TRBV7-7
TGTGCCAGCAGCGCGGTTGGAGGGAACACCGGGGAGCTGTTTTTT
CASSAVGGNTGELFF
>NA|TRBJ2-1|TRBD2|TRBV15
TGTGCCACCAGCAACCCGGGACTAGCATATGAGCAGTTCTTC
CATSNPGLAYEQFF
>NA|TRBJ1-1|NA|TRBV29-1
TGCAGCGTTGCACGGCAGGGGAACACTGAAGCTTTCTTT
CSVARQGNTEAFF
>NA|TRBJ2-7|TRBD1|TRBV7-2
TGTGCCAGCAGCCCAGAGTCGTCTGGGACAGGGGGCTCCTACGAGCAGTACTTC
CASSPESSGTGGSYEQYF
>NA|TRBJ2-5|TRBD2|TRBV5-1
TGCGCCAGCAGAGTACTAGCGGGAGAAGAGACCCAGTACTTC
CASRVLAGEETQYF
>NA|TRBJ2-1|TRBD2|TRBV10-3
TGTGCCATTAACTCGGCTAGCGGGAGCAATGAGCAGTTCTTC
CAINSASGSNEQFF
>NA|TRBJ1-5|NA|TRBV20-1
TGCAGTGCTAGAGATCTAGAGCCCCAGCATTTT
CSARDLEPQHF
>NA|TRBJ1-1|TRBD1|TRBV5-1
TGCGCCAGCGGCGGACAGGGGGCCTACACTGAAGCTTTCTTT
CASGGQGAYTEAFF
>NA|TRBJ1-2|TRBD1|TRBV7-2
TGTGCCAGCAGCTCTTCCGGGACAGGGGAGGCTCTAGAAGGCTACACCTTC
CASSSSGTGEALEGYTF
>NA|TRBJ1-1|TRBD1|TRBV29-1
TGCAGCGTTCTTGACAGGGTTAGTGGGAACACTGAAGCTTTCTTT
CSVLDRVSGNTEAFF
>NA|TRBJ2-2|NA|TRBV7-7
TGTGCTAGCAGCCCCCGATCCCCAGGAAACACCGGGGAGCTGTTTTTT
CASSPRSPGNTGELFF
>NA|TRBJ1-3|NA|TRBV7-3
TGTGCCAGCAGCTTACTTTTTTTTGACACCACCTACTCTGGAAACACCATATATTTT
CASSLLFFDTTYSGNTIYF
>NA|TRBJ2-1|TRBD2|TRBV4-1
TGCGCCAGCAGCCAAGAGTCTAGCGGTTACAATGAGCAGTTCTTC
CASSQESSGYNEQFF
>NA|TRBJ1-2|NA|TRBV27
TGTGCCAGCAGTTCTAAACAGGGAAGAGATGGCTACACCTTC
CASSSKQGRDGYTF
>NA|TRBJ2-3|TRBD2|TRBV6-6
TGTGCCAGCAGTCACGAGCGGGAGTTAGATACGCAGTATTTT
CASSHERELDTQYF
>NA|TRBJ2-2|TRBD1|TRBV5-1
TGCGCCAGCAGCTTGGGACAGGGGGCGAACACCGGGGAGCTGTTTTTT
CASSLGQGANTGELFF
>NA|TRBJ1-2|TRBD1|TRBV5-6
TGTGCCAGCGCTGTGGACAGGCCGCTGGGGTATGGCTACACCTTC
CASAVDRPLGYGYTF